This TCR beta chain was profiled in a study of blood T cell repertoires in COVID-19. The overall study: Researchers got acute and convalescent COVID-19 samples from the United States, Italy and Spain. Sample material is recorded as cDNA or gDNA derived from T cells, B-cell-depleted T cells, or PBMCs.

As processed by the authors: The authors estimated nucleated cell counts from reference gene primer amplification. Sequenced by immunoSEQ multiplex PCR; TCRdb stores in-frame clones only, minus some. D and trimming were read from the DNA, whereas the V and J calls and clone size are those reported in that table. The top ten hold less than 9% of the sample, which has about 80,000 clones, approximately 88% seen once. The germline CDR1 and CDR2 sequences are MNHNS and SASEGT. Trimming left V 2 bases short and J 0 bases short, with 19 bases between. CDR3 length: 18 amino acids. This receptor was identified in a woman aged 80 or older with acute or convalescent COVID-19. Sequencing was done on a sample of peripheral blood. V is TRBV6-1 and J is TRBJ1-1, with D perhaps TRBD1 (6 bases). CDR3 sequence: CASSEWGGRATLNTEAFF. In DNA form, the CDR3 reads TGTGCCAGCAGTGAATGGGGGGGCAGGGCAACCCTGAACACTGAAGCTTTCTTT.